A single T cell receptor (beta chain) is shown here with its context. Profiling relied on immunoSEQ multiplex PCR, and the TCRdb table lists in-frame clones only, not all of them. The sample holds over a million clones, roughly 96% seen once. This sample is drawn from a study of shared clonotypes between healthy human individuals. V lost 5 bases to trimming and J lost 6 bases, with 12 bases between them. This CDR3 contains 13 residues. Germline CDR1 and CDR2: MNHEY and SMNVEV (reference sequence). The V and J genes are TRBV27 and TRBJ2-3; no firm D call. The receptor comes from a man younger than 45 in good health. The sequenced material came from naive CD4+ T cells sorted from blood. Subset noted: CD45RA+ positively selected. The CDR3, as DNA: TGTGCCAGCAGTACGATCCTTCGGGATACGCAGTATTTT. Translation gives CASSTILRDTQYF.